This T cell receptor beta chain was recovered during a study of early T cells in non-severe SARS-CoV-2 infection. Study in general: The input, bulk RNA from unsorted whole blood, was sequenced, and chains were unpaired. Study-wide results and caveats: VDJdb matches were skewed toward anti-spike CD8 T cell responses.

This clonotype was observed at least ten times. Its target is unknown. This CDR3 comprises 16 residues. Germline V gene lookup returns CDR1 ENHRY and CDR2 SYGVKD. Trimming removed 4 bases from V and 3 bases from J, with 16 bases in between. Individually, cDNA molecules had unique molecular identifiers attached to them. TCRdb recomputed calls from the 5' RACE reads with MiXCR, one row per CDR3 protein. The sample gives around 76,000 distinct CDR3 sequences, 11% of which show up once; roughly 4.7% is in the top ten. Sequenced material: whole blood. The origin of this receptor is an adult who was a healthcare worker with PCR-confirmed SARS-CoV-2 infection or an uninfected control (not recorded which). The rearrangement links TRBV10-3 to TRBJ1-5; D is perhaps TRBD1 (6 bases). CDR3 sequence reads: CAISGNRERDNQPQHF. As DNA, the CDR3 is TGTGCCATCAGTGGTAACAGGGAGAGAGACAATCAGCCCCAGCATTTT.